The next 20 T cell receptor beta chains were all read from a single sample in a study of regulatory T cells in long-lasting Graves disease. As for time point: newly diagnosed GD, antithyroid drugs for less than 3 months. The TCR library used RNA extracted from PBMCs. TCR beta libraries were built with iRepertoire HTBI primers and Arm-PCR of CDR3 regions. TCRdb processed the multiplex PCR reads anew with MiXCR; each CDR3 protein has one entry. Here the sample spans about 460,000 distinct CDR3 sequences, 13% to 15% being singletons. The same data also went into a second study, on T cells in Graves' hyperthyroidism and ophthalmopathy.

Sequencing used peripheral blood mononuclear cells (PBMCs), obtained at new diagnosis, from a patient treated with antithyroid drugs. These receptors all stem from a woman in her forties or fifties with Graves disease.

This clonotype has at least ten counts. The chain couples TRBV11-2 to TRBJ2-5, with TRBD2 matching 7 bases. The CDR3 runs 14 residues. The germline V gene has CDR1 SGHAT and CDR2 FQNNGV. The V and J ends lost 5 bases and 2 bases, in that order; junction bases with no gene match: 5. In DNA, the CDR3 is TGTGCCAGCAGCCCCGGACTAGTGCAAGAGACCCAGTACTTC. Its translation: CASSPGLVQETQYF. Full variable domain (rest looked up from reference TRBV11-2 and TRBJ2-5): EAGVAQSPRYKIIEKRQSVAFWCNPISGHATLYWYQQILGQGPKLLIQFQNNGVVDDSQLPKDRFSAERLKGVDSTLKIQPAKLEDSAVYLCASSPGLVQETQYFGPGTRLLVL.

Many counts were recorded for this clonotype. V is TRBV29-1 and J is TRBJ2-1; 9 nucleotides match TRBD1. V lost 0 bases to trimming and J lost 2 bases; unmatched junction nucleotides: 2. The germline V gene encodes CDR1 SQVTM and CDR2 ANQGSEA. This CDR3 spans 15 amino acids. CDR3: CSVEDRDRAYNEQFF. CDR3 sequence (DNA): TGCAGCGTTGAAGATCGGGACAGGGCCTACAATGAGCAGTTCTTC.

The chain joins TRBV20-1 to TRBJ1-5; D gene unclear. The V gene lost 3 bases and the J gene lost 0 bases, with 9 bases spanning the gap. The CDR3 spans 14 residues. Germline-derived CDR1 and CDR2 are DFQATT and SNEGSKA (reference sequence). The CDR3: CSASLRNSNQPQHF. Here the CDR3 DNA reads TGCAGTGCTAGTCTGCGGAATAGCAATCAGCCCCAGCATTTT.

CDR3 bases: TGTGCCAGCAGCTTAGATGCCAGACCGAACACTGAAGCTTTCTTT. The encoded protein is CASSLDARPNTEAFF. J is TRBJ1-1 and V is TRBV7-9, with no clear D. CDR1 is SEHNR and CDR2 is FQNEAQ in the germline V gene (reference sequence). Trimming stripped 1 base from V and 1 base from J, with 10 bases between. The CDR3 length is 15 residues.

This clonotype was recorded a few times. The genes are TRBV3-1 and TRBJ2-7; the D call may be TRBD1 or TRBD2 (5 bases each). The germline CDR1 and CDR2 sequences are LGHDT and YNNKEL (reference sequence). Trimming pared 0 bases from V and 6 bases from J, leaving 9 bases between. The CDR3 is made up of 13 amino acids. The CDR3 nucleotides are TGTGCCAGCAGCCAAGAGGGGGATCTCGAGCAGTACTTC. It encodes CASSQEGDLEQYF.

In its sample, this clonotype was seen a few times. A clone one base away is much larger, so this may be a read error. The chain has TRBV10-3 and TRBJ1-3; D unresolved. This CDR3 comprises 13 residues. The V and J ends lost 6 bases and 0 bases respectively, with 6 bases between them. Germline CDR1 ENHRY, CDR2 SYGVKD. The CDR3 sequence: CAISGSSGNTIYF. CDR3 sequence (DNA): TGTGCCATCAGCGGAAGCTCTGGAAACACCATATATTTT.

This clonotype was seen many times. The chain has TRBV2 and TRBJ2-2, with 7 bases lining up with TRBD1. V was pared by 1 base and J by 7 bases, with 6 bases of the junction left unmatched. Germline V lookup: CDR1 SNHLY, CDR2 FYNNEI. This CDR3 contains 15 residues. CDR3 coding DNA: TGTGCCAGCAGTGAAGGACAGGGTGTAGGCGGGGAGCTGTTTTTT. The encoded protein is CASSEGQGVGGELFF.

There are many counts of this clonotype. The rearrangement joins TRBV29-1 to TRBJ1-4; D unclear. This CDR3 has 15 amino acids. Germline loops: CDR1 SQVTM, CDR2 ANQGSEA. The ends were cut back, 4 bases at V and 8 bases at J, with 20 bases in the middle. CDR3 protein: CSVGFIDSWSEKLFF. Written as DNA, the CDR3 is TGCAGCGTTGGATTCATAGACTCATGGAGCGAAAAACTGTTTTTT.

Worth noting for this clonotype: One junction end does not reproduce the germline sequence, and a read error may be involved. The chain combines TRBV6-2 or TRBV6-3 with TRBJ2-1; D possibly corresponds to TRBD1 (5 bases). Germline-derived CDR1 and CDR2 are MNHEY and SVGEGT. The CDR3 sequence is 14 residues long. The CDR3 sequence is CVSSPETAFNEQFF. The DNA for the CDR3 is TGTGTCAGCAGCCCCGAGACAGCCTTCAATGAGCAGTTCTTC.

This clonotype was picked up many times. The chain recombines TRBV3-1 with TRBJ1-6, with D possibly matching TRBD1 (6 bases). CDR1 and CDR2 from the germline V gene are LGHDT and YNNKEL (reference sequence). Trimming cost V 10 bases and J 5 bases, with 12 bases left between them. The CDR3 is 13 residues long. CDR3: CATTDSNNSPLHF. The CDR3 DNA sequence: TGTGCCACCACGGACAGCAATAATTCACCCCTCCACTTT.

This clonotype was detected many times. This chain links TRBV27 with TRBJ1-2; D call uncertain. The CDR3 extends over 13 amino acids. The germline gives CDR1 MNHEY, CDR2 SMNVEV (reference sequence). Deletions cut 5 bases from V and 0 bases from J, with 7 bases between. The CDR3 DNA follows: TGTGCCAGCAGTATATTCCCTAACTATGGCTACACCTTC. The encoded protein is CASSIFPNYGYTF.

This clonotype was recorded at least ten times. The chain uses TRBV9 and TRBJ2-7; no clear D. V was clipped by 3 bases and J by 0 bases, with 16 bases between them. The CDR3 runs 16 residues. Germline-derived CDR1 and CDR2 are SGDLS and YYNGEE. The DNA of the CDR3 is TGTGCCAGCAGCGACGCCCCTCAAAGCACCTCCTACGAGCAGTACTTC. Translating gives CASSDAPQSTSYEQYF.

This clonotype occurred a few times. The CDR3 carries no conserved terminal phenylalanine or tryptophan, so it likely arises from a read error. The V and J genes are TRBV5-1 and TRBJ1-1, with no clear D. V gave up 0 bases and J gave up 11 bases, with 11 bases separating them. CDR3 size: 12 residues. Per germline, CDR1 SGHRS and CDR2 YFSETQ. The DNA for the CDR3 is TGCGCCAGCAGCTTGGAATTCGGTGGGGCTTTCCTT. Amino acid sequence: CASSLEFGGAFL.

CDR3: CASSLEGTGSYEQYF. The CDR3 DNA sequence: TGCGCCAGCAGCTTGGAAGGGACTGGATCCTACGAGCAGTACTTC. The chain employs TRBV5-1 and TRBJ2-7; maybe TRBD2 (6 bases). This CDR3 spans 15 amino acids. Germline CDR1 and CDR2: SGHRS and YFSETQ. V was trimmed by 0 bases and J by 1 base, leaving 11 bases between them.

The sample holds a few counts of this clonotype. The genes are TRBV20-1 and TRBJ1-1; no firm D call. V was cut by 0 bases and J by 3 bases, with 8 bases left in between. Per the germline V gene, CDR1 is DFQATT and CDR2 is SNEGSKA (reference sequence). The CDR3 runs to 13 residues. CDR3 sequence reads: CSARDGKDTEAFF. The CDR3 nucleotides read TGCAGTGCTAGAGATGGAAAAGACACTGAAGCTTTCTTT.

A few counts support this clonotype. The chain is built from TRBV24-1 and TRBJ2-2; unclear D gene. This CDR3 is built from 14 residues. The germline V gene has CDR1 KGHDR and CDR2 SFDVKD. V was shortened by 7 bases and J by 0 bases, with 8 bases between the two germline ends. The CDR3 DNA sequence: TGTGCCACCAGGGAGAAATCGAACACCGGGGAGCTGTTTTTT. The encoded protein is CATREKSNTGELFF.

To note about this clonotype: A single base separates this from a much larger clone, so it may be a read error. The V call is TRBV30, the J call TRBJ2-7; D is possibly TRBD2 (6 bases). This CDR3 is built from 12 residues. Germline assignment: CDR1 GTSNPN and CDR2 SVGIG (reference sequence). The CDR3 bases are TGTGCCCGGAGTCGGAGGGAATACGAGCAGTACTTC. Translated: CARSRREYEQYF. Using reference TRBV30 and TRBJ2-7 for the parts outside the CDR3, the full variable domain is SQTIHQWPATLVQPVGSPLSLECTVEGTSNPNLYWYRQAAGRGLQLLFYSVGIGQISSEVPQNLSASRPQDRQFILSSKKLLLSDSGFYLCARSRREYEQYFGPGTRLTVT.

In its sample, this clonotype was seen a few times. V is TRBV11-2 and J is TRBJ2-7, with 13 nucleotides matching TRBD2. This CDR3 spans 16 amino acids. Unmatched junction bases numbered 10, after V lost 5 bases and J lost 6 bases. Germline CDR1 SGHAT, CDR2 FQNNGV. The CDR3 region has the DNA TGTGCCAGCAGCCCTGGGGGGGGACTAGCGGGAAGCGAGCAGTACTTC. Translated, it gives CASSPGGGLAGSEQYF.

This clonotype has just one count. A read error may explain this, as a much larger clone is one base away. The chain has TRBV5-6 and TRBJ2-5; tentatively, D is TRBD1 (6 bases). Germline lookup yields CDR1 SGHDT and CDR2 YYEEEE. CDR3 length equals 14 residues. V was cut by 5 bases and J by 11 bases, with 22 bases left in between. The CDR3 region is CASSSMDSYNEQYF. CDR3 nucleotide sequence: TGTGCCAGCAGTTCCATGGACAGCTACAATGAGCAGTACTTC.

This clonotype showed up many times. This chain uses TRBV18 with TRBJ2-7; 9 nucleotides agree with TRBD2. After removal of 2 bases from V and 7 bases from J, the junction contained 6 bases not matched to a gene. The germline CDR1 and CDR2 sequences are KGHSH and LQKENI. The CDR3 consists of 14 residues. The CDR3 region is CASSPEGTSWEQYF. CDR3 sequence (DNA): TGTGCCAGCTCACCAGAAGGGACTAGCTGGGAGCAGTACTTC.